This T cell receptor (beta chain) was sequenced during a study of regulatory T cells in long-lasting Graves disease (dated by TCRdb to the early 2020s). Concerning the study at large: Patients with newly diagnosed Graves' disease had been on antithyroid drugs for under 3 months. Persistent Graves' disease patients were compared with newly diagnosed Graves' disease patients by peripheral blood TCR sequencing and RNA sequencing. The study was registered as a clinical trial and conducted in China. A total of around 35 samples underwent TCR sequencing, from about 13 patients with persistent Graves' disease and 20 or so patients with newly diagnosed Graves' disease. What the authors observed across the whole study: Sequencing and analysis were limited to the TCR beta chain. Preferential use of TRBV28, TRBJ1-2 and TRBJ2-5 was observed in persistent disease, whereas TRBV20-1 and TRBJ2-1 were favored in newly diagnosed disease. Only peripheral blood was studied, because thyroid tissue, the primary lesion, was inaccessible. Lower TCR Shannon entropy and fewer highly expanded clones were observed in persistent Graves' disease patients than in newly diagnosed patients, which suggested clonal expansion. More public clonotypes were shared among persistent patients (under 3,000) than among newly diagnosed patients (roughly 1,000). The authors noted that the small sample size was a limitation that may lower accuracy.

This clonotype is described as medium-sized (0.01 to 0.1%). Its recognized antigen is unknown. Nothing much larger sits one base from this clone, and base qualities are not available. The sample's time point, from its label and the paper: newly diagnosed GD, antithyroid drugs for less than 3 months. For both TCR sequencing and RNA sequencing, RNA was extracted from PBMCs using TRIzol. The diagnosis of Graves' disease was made according to American Thyroid Association guidelines. The patients came from an endocrinology department in Xi'an, China. Each patient gave approximately 10 milliliters of peripheral blood, collected in an EDTA anticoagulant tube. Ficoll Paque Plus density gradient separation was used to isolate PBMCs, and no further T cell sorting was performed. An Agilent 2100 Bioanalyzer and agarose gel were used to assess RNA quality, and a NanoDrop 2000 was used to measure RNA concentration.

According to the germline V gene (reference sequence), CDR1 reads SEHNR and CDR2 reads FQNEAQ. Trimming removed 5 bases from V and 6 bases from J, leaving 11 bases between the germline ends. The CDR3 goes from the cysteine to the phenylalanine over 12 residues. Left in the record is the CDR3 DNA by itself, 36 bases read in frame from the first base. Preparation of the library involved multiplex PCR. The sequencer was an Illumina HiSeq 4000. iRepertoire HTBI primers and Arm-PCR amplification of CDR3 regions were used to construct TCR beta libraries. Gel purification was performed on PCR products prior to sequencing. In the original analysis: Gene usage analysis of CDR3 amino acid clonotypes relied on the roughly 67 TRBV and over 13 TRBJ segments identified across samples. COPE and FqMerger were used to merge the filtered high-quality paired reads into contigs. BLAST was used to align contigs to IMGT TRBV, TRBD and TRBJ reference genes, and CDR3 was defined according to IMGT. Clonotypes above 0.1% frequency were classified as highly expanded clones. Repertoire diversity was measured by Shannon entropy, and V-J evenness by the Gini coefficient. Public clonotypes were defined as clonotypes shared by more than one individual. TCRdb's own reprocessing of the public reads used fastp at Q25 and MiXCR and kept productive beta chains. Entries that share a CDR3 protein sequence are merged under the most common genes and DNA. Here the V and J calls rest on TCRdb's processing, not on the authors' analysis. In this sample the table shows some 400,000 distinct CDR3 sequences, just under 15% of which occur a single time. The top ten clones comprise roughly a sixth of the sample.

In addition, the sample was reused for a study of T cells in Graves' hyperthyroidism and ophthalmopathy. As the second publication notes: Graves' hyperthyroidism was defined as stable when no progression to ophthalmopathy occurred over 18 months of follow-up. The hyperthyroidism patients were between 18 and 65 years old and newly diagnosed, with a disease duration of less than 2 months. Patients with uncontrolled infections, other autoimmune diseases, pregnancy or lactation were excluded. Diagnoses were established on the basis of clinical symptoms, serum thyroxine and TRAb, thyroid ultrasound, and orbital computed tomography. The first round of RT-PCR for the TCR CDR3 was performed with the HTBI primer set and the Qiagen OneStep RT-PCR kit. Most expanded thyroid clonotypes (frequency above 0.001) were also found in blood, which suggests that blood repertoires may mirror thyroid immune responses. In cross-validation, a model built on a 13 V-J signature told ophthalmopathy apart from stable hyperthyroidism with less than 90% sensitivity and around 83% specificity, and in testing the same model reached 80%/75%. In validation, the model predicted progression to ophthalmopathy with approximately 71% sensitivity and roughly 75% specificity, a median of 6.5 months before onset. To identify distinguishing TCR V-J signatures, a discovery cohort of about 95 patients was used, comprising 40 to 45 with Graves' ophthalmopathy and around 57 with stable Graves' hyperthyroidism. An independent validation cohort of 18 to 20 hyperthyroidism patients and some 15 patients who later progressed to ophthalmopathy tested prospective prediction of ophthalmopathy. The approximately 100 discovery patients were randomly split 7:3 into training and test sets. The study also compared thyroid tissue and blood T-cell repertoires from roughly six Graves' hyperthyroidism patients. After sampling, hyperthyroidism patients received methimazole starting at 30 mg daily, and ophthalmopathy patients received high-dose intravenous methylprednisolone. Libraries were constructed in a second round of multiplex PCR, after which size selection and purification were carried out. Sequencing of the libraries was done on an Illumina HiSeq2000 using paired-end 100 bp reads. SOAPnuke was used to process the raw data, removing reads that contained adapters or uncalled bases, had a mean Phred below 15, or lacked an exact match to the constant primer or identifier. COPE v1.2.5 was used to merge the high-quality paired reads, and each unique nucleotide sequence was defined as a clonotype. MiTCR v1.1 was used to align the clonotypes against IMGT TRBV, TRBD and TRBJ reference segments. The analysis was restricted to V-J combinations with a frequency above 0.0001, which together covered about 99% of the repertoires. The TCS score was defined as the ratio of F50 (clonal expansion) to E x V (chaos), calculated using BLOSUM62-based TCRdist between CDR3 peptides within each V-J. Welch's t-statistics and random forest reduced 450 to 600 V-J features to roughly 13, which were used in a naive Bayes classifier (R e1071). Sample size was not statistically predetermined, and investigators were not blinded to group allocation. According to the paper, TCR Vbeta CDR3 sequencing was carried out on some 130 peripheral blood samples, which came from some 41 ophthalmopathy, fewer than 80 hyperthyroidism and roughly 17 progressor patients.

The rearrangement joined TRBV7-9 to TRBJ2-7; too little of a D gene remains to name it. Sequences were derived from peripheral blood mononuclear cells (PBMCs), sampled at new diagnosis, from a patient treated with antithyroid drugs. This clonotype originated in a woman in her 30s with Graves disease. Donor details come from another sample of the same person, matched by shared clones. The CDR3 protein: CASSPGMGEQYF. DNA sequence: TGTGCCAGCAGCCCCGGTATGGGCGAGCAGTACTTC.